This TCR beta chain was obtained from a study of cytomegalovirus exposure and HLA in healthy donors. The assay was immunoSEQ multiplex PCR, and TCRdb's table has in-frame clones only and misses some. This sample yields fewer than 120,000 clones, of which approximately 89% are seen a single time; around 2% belongs to the top ten. The V and J ends lost 4 bases and 0 bases, in that order; junction bases with no gene match: 8. Per the germline V gene, CDR1 is MGHRA and CDR2 is YSYEKL. The CDR3 extends over 16 amino acids. This TCR was recovered from a woman between 18 and 30 years old in good health and CMV-seronegative. The specimen sequenced was PBMCs. V usage is TRBV4-1 and J usage is TRBJ1-2, with TRBD1 matching 7 bases. CDR3 sequence: CASSLGTARANYGYTF. The CDR3 DNA reads as TGCGCCAGCAGCCTCGGGACAGCGAGAGCTAACTATGGCTACACCTTC.